The rows below give T cell receptor beta chains drawn from one sample of a study of T cells in Graves' hyperthyroidism and ophthalmopathy. A single record per CDR3 protein comes from TCRdb applying MiXCR to the multiplex PCR reads. The sample lists about 560,000 distinct CDR3 sequences; approximately 15% were seen once. Sequencing input: blood. The receptors were gathered from a woman younger than 30 with Graves' hyperthyroidism. Each CDR3 is given with its conserved first and last residue. A D gene is named only where the DNA matches it firmly. Rows give clone size only sometimes, using once, few, many, or a class for an expanded clone.

j_call v_call clone_size cdr3_length d_call cdr3_aa cdr3_nt
TRBJ2-7 TRBV5-6 many 14 TRBD2 CASSLVGGPYEQYF TGTGCCAGCAGCTTGGTGGGAGGGCCGTACGAGCAGTACTTC
TRBJ2-1 TRBV7-2 few 15 TRBD1 CASSLRDRGRNEQFF TGTGCCAGCAGCTTACGGGACAGGGGGCGCAATGAGCAGTTCTTC
TRBJ1-2 TRBV12-3/TRBV12-4 few 14 - CASSVRRGSLGYTF TGTGCCAGCAGTGTCCGGAGGGGAAGTCTCGGCTACACCTTC
TRBJ2-5 TRBV6-5 few 13 - CASSRQEQETQYF TGTGCCAGCAGTCGACAGGAACAAGAGACCCAGTACTTC
TRBJ2-3 TRBV19 few 15 - CASSRTGPSTDTQYF TGTGCCAGTAGTAGAACAGGGCCTAGCACAGATACGCAGTATTTT
TRBJ1-1 TRBV5-6 - 12 - CASSLVGVEAFF TGTGCCAGCAGCTTGGTGGGGGTTGAAGCTTTCTTT
TRBJ2-5 TRBV28 many 15 - CASSLFWDPKETQYF TGTGCCAGCAGTTTATTTTGGGACCCGAAAGAGACCCAGTACTTC
TRBJ2-1 TRBV5-1 - 16 TRBD2 CASSLALAGADNEQFF TGCGCCAGCAGCCTAGCACTAGCGGGGGCCGACAATGAGCAGTTCTTC
TRBJ1-6 TRBV14 - 15 - CASSPGPVYNSPLHF TGTGCCAGCAGCCCCGGTCCAGTCTATAATTCACCCCTCCACTTT
TRBJ1-5 TRBV2 few 15 - CASSEGGYTHLPQHF TGTGCCAGCAGTGAGGGGGGGTACACCCATTTGCCCCAGCATTTT
TRBJ2-5 TRBV7-8 - 14 - CASSLVTIRETQYF TGTGCCAGCAGCTTAGTTACCATCCGGGAGACCCAGTACTTC
TRBJ2-7 TRBV20-1 - 13 - CSARKRLAYEQYF TGCAGTGCTAGAAAAAGACTCGCCTACGAGCAGTACTTC
TRBJ2-3 TRBV20-1 - 15 TRBD2 CSARRASGSPDTQYF TGCAGTGCTAGGAGGGCTAGCGGGAGCCCAGATACGCAGTATTTT
TRBJ2-7 TRBV20-1 few 13 TRBD2 CSATRGEPYEQYF TGCAGTGCGACGCGGGGGGAACCCTACGAGCAGTACTTC
TRBJ1-1 TRBV30 many 12 - CAWSVEGLVAFF TGTGCCTGGAGTGTAGAGGGGTTAGTGGCTTTCTTT
TRBJ2-3 TRBV2 - 13 - CASSGRPTDTQYF TGTGCCAGCAGTGGTAGACCCACAGATACGCAGTATTTT
TRBJ2-3 TRBV30 many 15 TRBD2 CAWSVPSGGADTQYF TGTGCCTGGAGTGTACCTAGCGGGGGTGCAGATACGCAGTATTTT
TRBJ1-2 TRBV6-5 many 14 TRBD1 CASSYYGQGVGYTF TGTGCCAGCAGTTACTACGGACAGGGGGTTGGCTACACCTTC
TRBJ1-1 TRBV19 - 13 - CASSILPNTEAFF TGTGCCAGTAGTATCCTGCCGAACACTGAAGCTTTCTTT
TRBJ2-1 TRBV29-1 few 13 - CSISGEVFNEQFF TGCAGCATCTCAGGGGAGGTTTTCAATGAGCAGTTCTTC
TRBJ1-1 TRBV28 many 15 - CASRAAGRWNTEAFF TGTGCCAGCAGGGCCGCCGGGCGATGGAACACTGAAGCTTTCTTT
TRBJ2-2 TRBV6-2/TRBV6-3 - 17 - CASSYTRQAVDPGELFF TGTGCCAGCAGTTACACACGTCAAGCGGTCGACCCCGGGGAGCTGTTTTTT
TRBJ2-7 TRBV3-1 many 15 TRBD1 CASSQNRDRDYEQYF TGTGCCAGCAGCCAAAACCGGGACAGGGACTACGAGCAGTACTTC
TRBJ2-2 TRBV7-2 few 16 TRBD2 CASSSRTSGATGELFF TGTGCCAGCAGTTCCCGGACTAGCGGGGCCACCGGGGAGCTGTTTTTT
TRBJ2-1 TRBV7-3 many 14 TRBD2 CASSLGRGSNEQFF TGTGCCAGCAGCTTAGGGCGGGGGAGTAATGAGCAGTTCTTC
TRBJ2-7 TRBV9 - 16 TRBD1 CASSVGSGQGSYEQYF TGTGCCAGCAGCGTAGGGTCGGGACAGGGGTCCTACGAGCAGTACTTC
TRBJ1-1 TRBV6-2/TRBV6-3 - 13 - CASSTVVGTEAFF TGTGCCAGCAGTACGGTCGTAGGCACTGAAGCTTTCTTT
TRBJ2-1 TRBV30 - 14 TRBD2 CAWSWAGGLNEQFF TGTGCCTGGAGCTGGGCGGGAGGTCTCAATGAGCAGTTCTTC
TRBJ1-1 TRBV11-3 many 16 TRBD1 CASSRGQDRLNTEAFF TGTGCCAGCAGCCGCGGACAGGACAGGCTGAACACTGAAGCTTTCTTT
TRBJ2-7 TRBV7-9 few 14 - CASSLGQAWDEQYF TGTGCCAGCAGCTTAGGACAGGCATGGGACGAGCAGTACTTC
TRBJ2-5 TRBV19 - 15 - CASSTSGTFQETQYF TGTGCCAGTAGTACCTCCGGGACATTTCAAGAGACCCAGTACTTC
TRBJ1-4 TRBV11-2 many 14 - CASSLQRLNEKLFF TGTGCCAGCAGCTTACAGAGACTTAATGAAAAACTGTTTTTT